This T cell receptor beta chain was documented in a study of T-cell reconstitution after alpha-beta-depleted transplantation in children. Unique molecular identifiers were incorporated into the prepared TCRbeta library. A single record per CDR3 protein comes from TCRdb applying MiXCR to the PCR reads. The sample has approximately 350,000 distinct CDR3 sequences, 10% seen once; the top ten hold about 2.3%. The source material was PBMCs from the stem cell graft donor, sampled from the stem cell graft. The sequence came from a human donor who donated a stem cell graft to a child with acute lymphoblastic leukemia.

The CDR3 nucleotides read TGCAGTGCCAGATCCAGCGGGAGAAGGGGCGGGGAGCAGTACTTC. Translated: CSARSSGRRGGEQYF. The V gene is TRBV20-1, the J gene TRBJ2-7, with TRBD2 matching 8 bases. The length of the CDR3 is 15 residues. Germline lookup yields CDR1 DFQATT and CDR2 SNEGSKA (reference sequence). V was pared by 6 bases and J by 7 bases, with 17 bases of the junction left unmatched.